One and the same sample provided the 29 T cell receptor beta chains below, sequenced in a study of healthy donors' naive CD4 and CD8 T cells. Starting from approximately 500 ng of total RNA, TCR libraries were made with linear amplification. TCRdb analysed the reads with MiXCR anew, one entry per CDR3 protein. The table shows 150,000 to 200,000 distinct CDR3 sequences, with 65% to 75% occurring only once. The material sequenced was naive CD4+ and CD8+ T cells sorted from blood, pooled from several donors. The receptors derive from a pool of human donors in good health; the sample pools cells from several healthy donors.

The rearrangement uses TRBV13 and TRBJ2-1; 11 bases map to TRBD1. J gave up 8 bases and V 5 bases, and 5 bases lay outside the gene matches. CDR3 length equals 14 residues. Germline CDR1 and CDR2: PRHDT and FYEKMQ (reference sequence). The CDR3 is CASSGQGAQDEQFF. The DNA for the CDR3 is TGTGCCAGCAGCGGACAGGGGGCGCAGGATGAGCAGTTCTTC. Full variable domain (rest looked up from reference TRBV13 and TRBJ2-1): AAGVIQSPRHLIKEKRETATLKCYPIPRHDTVYWYQQGPGQDPQFLISFYEKMQSDKGSIPDRFSAQQFSDYHSELNMSSLELGDSALYFCASSGQGAQDEQFFGPGTRLTVL.

The rearrangement uses TRBV30 and TRBJ1-4; D not resolved. Trimming pared 2 bases from V and 10 bases from J, leaving 8 bases between. The CDR3 sequence is 11 residues long. Germline CDR1 GTSNPN, CDR2 SVGIG (reference sequence). CDR3 bases: TGTGCCTGGAGTCGGGAGGCAAAACTGTTTTTT. Its translation is CAWSREAKLFF.

This rearrangement joins TRBV20-1 to TRBJ2-1; no firm D call. The germline V and J ends were trimmed by 1 base and 0 bases, with 10 bases remaining between them. The CDR3 extends over 15 amino acids. Germline loops: CDR1 DFQATT, CDR2 SNEGSKA (reference sequence). The DNA of the CDR3 is TGCAGTGCTAGAGTGGGCTCAAACTCCTACAATGAGCAGTTCTTC. This translates into CSARVGSNSYNEQFF.

This clonotype was seen a few times. The gene calls are TRBV2 and TRBJ1-6; D not certain. Germline V gene lookup returns CDR1 SNHLY and CDR2 FYNNEI. This CDR3 contains 13 residues. V was trimmed by 7 bases and J by 9 bases, leaving 13 bases between them. CDR3 protein: CASIPMGSSPLHF. The CDR3 bases are TGTGCCAGCATCCCCATGGGATCTTCACCCCTCCACTTT.

The gene calls are TRBV29-1 and TRBJ2-7, with 9 positions matching TRBD2. CDR1 is SQVTM, CDR2 ANQGSEA, per germline. The CDR3 sequence is 15 residues long. Trimming removed 0 bases from V and 1 base from J; junction bases left unmatched: 4. The CDR3 sequence is CSVEDPSGASYEQYF. CDR3 coding DNA: TGCAGCGTTGAAGATCCTAGCGGGGCATCCTACGAGCAGTACTTC.

V usage is TRBV2 and J usage is TRBJ1-2; D gene ambiguous. The germline CDR1 and CDR2 sequences are SNHLY and FYNNEI. Between the trimmed V and J ends, which lost 1 base and 4 bases, there was a span of 4 bases. The CDR3 consists of 12 residues. CDR3 sequence (DNA): TGTGCCAGCAGTGAAGGTCCCTATGGCTACACCTTC. Protein: CASSEGPYGYTF.

This clonotype has just one count. V is TRBV4-1 and J is TRBJ2-2; D ambiguous. V gave up 3 bases and J gave up 1 base, with 3 bases separating them. The CDR3 covers 13 residues. The germline gives CDR1 MGHRA, CDR2 YSYEKL. CDR3 sequence reads: CASSQLNTGELFF. CDR3 DNA: TGCGCCAGCAGCCAGTTGAACACCGGGGAGCTGTTTTTT.

The V gene is TRBV29-1, the J gene TRBJ1-1, with D tentatively TRBD1 (6 bases). Germline values: CDR1 SQVTM, CDR2 ANQGSEA. The CDR3 loop spans 14 amino acids. Trimming took 7 bases from V and 1 from J, leaving 16 bases between them. Here the CDR3 reads CSDDPGATNTEAFF. Written as DNA, the CDR3 is TGCAGCGACGACCCAGGGGCGACGAACACTGAAGCTTTCTTT.

The chain combines TRBV6-5 with TRBJ1-1, with a weak D call TRBD1 (5 bases). V was trimmed by 7 bases and J by 7 bases, leaving 16 bases between them. This CDR3 is 13 amino acids long. In germline, CDR1 is MNHEY, CDR2 SVGAGI. Written as DNA, the CDR3 is TGTGCCAGCAACCAAGCAGGGTACAGTGAAGCTTTCTTT. It is translated as CASNQAGYSEAFF.

This clonotype was counted only a few times. CDR3 region: CSARDLRAVYNEQFF. CDR3 DNA sequence: TGCAGTGCTAGAGATCTGAGAGCGGTATACAATGAGCAGTTCTTC. This chain links TRBV20-1 with TRBJ2-1; TRBD2 is a possible D gene (5 bases). Germline V gene sequence: CDR1 DFQATT, CDR2 SNEGSKA (reference sequence). This CDR3 has 15 amino acids. V was trimmed by 0 bases and J by 4 bases, leaving 13 bases between them.

The chain employs TRBV19 and TRBJ1-5; tentatively, D is TRBD1 (6 bases). The V gene lost 7 bases and the J gene lost 4 bases, with 11 bases spanning the gap. From germline, CDR1 is LNHDA and CDR2 SQIVND (reference sequence). The CDR3 contains 13 residues. The CDR3 coding sequence is TGTGCCAGTACGCAGGGGTTAAATCAGCCCCAGCATTTT. This codes for CASTQGLNQPQHF.

The V and J genes are TRBV6-5 and TRBJ1-1; D gene uncertain. CDR1 and CDR2 from the germline V gene are MNHEY and SVGAGI. CDR3 length: 13 residues. V lost 5 bases and J 2 bases, leaving 9 bases between the germline ends. The CDR3 protein is CASSRRYNTEAFF. CDR3 bases: TGTGCCAGCAGTCGGCGGTACAACACTGAAGCTTTCTTT.

V is TRBV6-5 and J is TRBJ1-5, with D hard to call. The CDR3 is 13 residues long. The V end was cut by 0 bases, the J end by 7 bases, with 7 bases between. Germline CDR1 and CDR2: MNHEY and SVGAGI. CDR3 DNA: TGTGCCAGCAGTTACTCCCGTCTGCAGCCCCAGCATTTT. Protein sequence: CASSYSRLQPQHF.

This clonotype was found a few times. This chain connects TRBV29-1 to TRBJ1-1; D ambiguous. V was cut by 4 bases and J by 7 bases, with 19 bases left in between. The CDR3 has 14 amino acids. Germline V gene lookup returns CDR1 SQVTM and CDR2 ANQGSEA. CDR3 nucleotides: TGCAGCGTTGGGTCGGGGATCCCGGTGAGTGAAGCTTTCTTT. Residues: CSVGSGIPVSEAFF. The entire variable domain, with the rest obtained from reference TRBV29-1 and TRBJ1-1, is as follows: SAVISQKPSRDICQRGTSLTIQCQVDSQVTMMFWYRQQPGQSLTLIATANQGSEATYESGFVIDKFPISRPNLTFSTLTVSNMSPEDSSIYLCSVGSGIPVSEAFFGQGTRLTVV.

This rearrangement joins TRBV6-1 to TRBJ2-1; D might be TRBD2 (6 bases). The CDR3 is made up of 17 amino acids. Per germline, CDR1 MNHNS and CDR2 SASEGT. V lost 4 bases and J 10 bases, leaving 26 bases between the germline ends. The CDR3 region has the DNA TGTGCCAGCAGTGCGCCAGCCCCGTTGAGACTAGGCTTAGAGCAGTTCTTC. Residues: CASSAPAPLRLGLEQFF.

As for this clonotype: Compared with germline, one end of the junction differs, possibly owing to a read error. The chain uses TRBV29-1 and TRBJ1-1; a possible D gene is TRBD1 (5 bases). Germline CDR1 reads SQVTM; CDR2 reads ANQGSEA. The CDR3 contains 11 residues. CDR3 DNA sequence: TGCAGCGTTAGGGACGGGACTGGAGCTTTCTTT. Its protein is CSVRDGTGAFF.

This rearrangement joins TRBV19 to TRBJ2-7, with 9 bases lining up with TRBD1. CDR3 size: 14 residues. The ends lost 9 bases at V and 5 bases at J; junction bases unmatched: 11. The germline CDR1 and CDR2 sequences are LNHDA and SQIVND (reference sequence). This CDR3 reads CARNRDRVEDEQYF. The CDR3 bases are TGTGCCAGGAATAGGGACAGGGTGGAGGACGAGCAGTACTTC.

The V call is TRBV19, the J call TRBJ2-7; 7 bases are a match to TRBD2. Unmatched junction bases numbered 10, after V lost 5 bases and J lost 3 bases. The CDR3 is 15 amino acids. Germline V CDR1 and CDR2: LNHDA, SQIVND (reference sequence). The CDR3 DNA is TGTGCCAGTAGTGGAGGGAGGGCCCGGGACTACGAGCAGTACTTC. It is translated as CASSGGRARDYEQYF.

V gene TRBV12-3 or TRBV12-4 combines with J gene TRBJ1-2; no firm D call. V was trimmed by 0 bases and J by 5 bases, leaving 10 bases between them. The CDR3 has 14 residues. CDR3 sequence (DNA): TGTGCCAGCAGTTTAGCCCCGGACGGATATGGCTACACCTTC. This translates into CASSLAPDGYGYTF.

The rearrangement links TRBV6-5 to TRBJ2-3; 7 positions match TRBD2. There are 16 residues in the CDR3. Germline CDR1 and CDR2: MNHEY and SVGAGI. The V segment lost 0 bases and the J segment 1 base; nucleotides outside the gene matches: 4. CDR3 DNA: TGTGCCAGCAGTTACTCGAATGCGGGGGGCACAGATACGCAGTATTTT. It encodes CASSYSNAGGTDTQYF.

The chain uses TRBV4-3 and TRBJ2-1; D perhaps matches TRBD2 (5 bases). Trimming stripped 3 bases from V and 9 bases from J, with 18 bases between. Germline assignment: CDR1 LGHNA and CDR2 YSLEER. The CDR3 length is 15 residues. The CDR3 is CASSQIPFEEGEQFF. The CDR3 DNA sequence: TGCGCCAGCAGCCAGATTCCCTTTGAAGAGGGTGAGCAGTTCTTC.

The V and J genes are TRBV27 and TRBJ2-7, with D tentatively TRBD2 (6 bases). V was pared by 2 bases and J by 3 bases, with 11 bases between. This CDR3 spans 14 amino acids. Germline assignment: CDR1 MNHEY and CDR2 SMNVEV (reference sequence). The chain's CDR3 is CASSLAAGFYEQYF. The CDR3 coding sequence is TGTGCCAGCAGTTTAGCGGCGGGGTTCTACGAGCAGTACTTC.

J is TRBJ1-2 and V is TRBV29-1; D is possibly TRBD1 (5 bases). This CDR3 contains 12 residues. Trimming shortened V by 3 bases and J by 7 bases, and 12 bases separated the two germline ends. Germline V gene sequence: CDR1 SQVTM, CDR2 ANQGSEA. For the CDR3, the DNA is TGCAGCGTTGAGGGCAGGGAAAGTGGCTACACCTTC. Its translation: CSVEGRESGYTF.

The chain links TRBV12-5 to TRBJ2-1; 9 positions match TRBD1. The germline gives CDR1 LGHNT, CDR2 FRNRAP. CDR3 length: 13 residues. In nucleotides, the CDR3 is TGTGCCAGCAAAACCGGGACAGGGTATGAGCAGTTCTTC. Translating it yields CASKTGTGYEQFF.

The CDR3 nucleotides read TGTGCCAGCAGCCCTCAGGGAGCCGAGCAGTACTTC. It encodes CASSPQGAEQYF. The V gene is TRBV12-3 or TRBV12-4, the J gene TRBJ2-7; D is possibly TRBD1 or TRBD2 (5 bases each). The CDR3 is 12 amino acids. V was cut by 6 bases and J by 6 bases, with 12 bases left in between.

The chain carries TRBV29-1 and TRBJ2-1, with D possibly matching TRBD2 (6 bases). The CDR3 sequence is 14 residues long. Per germline, CDR1 SQVTM and CDR2 ANQGSEA. V was cut by 4 bases and J by 4 bases, with 14 bases left in between. CDR3 sequence reads: CSVGRLGGYNEQFF. CDR3 coding DNA: TGCAGCGTTGGGAGACTGGGGGGATACAATGAGCAGTTCTTC.

The rearrangement links TRBV6-5 to TRBJ1-3; D ambiguous. Germline lookup yields CDR1 MNHEY and CDR2 SVGAGI. CDR3 size: 16 residues. Trimming left V 0 bases short and J 0 bases short, with 9 bases between. CDR3 sequence reads: CASSYSRWSSGNTIYF. The CDR3 DNA reads TGTGCCAGCAGTTACTCGAGGTGGAGCTCTGGAAACACCATATATTTT.

This chain uses TRBV4-3 with TRBJ2-1; no firm D call. CDR3 size: 13 residues. Per the germline V gene, CDR1 is LGHNA and CDR2 is YSLEER. Deletions cut 0 bases from V and 9 bases from J, with 9 bases between. DNA for the CDR3: TGCGCCAGCAGCCAAGACGTAAGGAGTGAGCAGTTCTTC. The encoded protein is CASSQDVRSEQFF.

The chain uses TRBV5-5 and TRBJ1-1; D perhaps matches TRBD1 (5 bases). CDR1 and CDR2 from the germline V gene are SGHKS and YYEKEE (reference sequence). This CDR3 is 15 amino acids long. Trimming took 2 bases from V and 1 from J, leaving 12 bases between them. The CDR3 DNA reads as TGTGCCAGCAGCTTTACGGGGGTGGGGAACACTGAAGCTTTCTTT. Translating it yields CASSFTGVGNTEAFF.